The next 23 T cell receptor beta chains were all read from a single sample in a study of memory B cells and T cells in multiple sclerosis. After stimulus-free culture, autoproliferating CFSE-dim and non-proliferating CFSE-high T cells were sequenced separately. Replicate wells were pooled after approximately seven days of stimulus-free culture of 40 million to 65 million CFSE-labeled PBMCs. The assay was immunoSEQ multiplex PCR, and TCRdb's table has in-frame clones only and misses some. Found here are around 50,000 clones, more than 65% of them singletons; the top ten hold about 1.1%. These receptors' targets are unknown. The sequencing input was PBMCs from blood kept in culture. These receptors came from a human donor with multiple sclerosis.

The chain employs TRBV9 and TRBJ1-2, with D perhaps TRBD1 (5 bases). V lost 4 bases and J lost 7, with 17 bases in between. This CDR3 spans 14 amino acids. Per germline, CDR1 SGDLS and CDR2 YYNGEE. CDR3 bases: TGTGCCAGCAGCCCCCAACTCGGGACTGGTGGCTACACCTTC. Its protein product is CASSPQLGTGGYTF.

This chain links TRBV2 with TRBJ2-7; D is undetermined. The V end lost 3 bases, the J end lost 1 base, and 7 bases lay between the germline ends. From germline, CDR1 is SNHLY and CDR2 FYNNEI. This CDR3 comprises 13 residues. CDR3 in amino acids: CASSEGESYEQYF. CDR3 in DNA: TGTGCCAGCAGTGAGGGTGAATCCTACGAGCAGTACTTC.

The rearrangement links TRBV9 to TRBJ2-5, with TRBD1 matching 7 bases. This CDR3 is 15 amino acids long. The V segment lost 4 bases and the J segment 0 bases; nucleotides outside the gene matches: 6. Germline CDR1 is SGDLS and CDR2 is YYNGEE. The CDR3 region is CASSIGTAYQETQYF. DNA for the CDR3: TGTGCCAGCAGCATCGGGACAGCGTACCAAGAGACCCAGTACTTC.

The chain uses TRBV6-1 and TRBJ1-6; D unresolved. CDR1 is MNHNS, CDR2 SASEGT, per germline. V lost 1 base to trimming and J lost 5 bases, with 24 bases between them. There are 20 residues in the CDR3. CDR3 sequence (DNA): TGTGCCAGCAGTGAAGAAACAGTAGGGTTCTTAGTAGAGCATAATTCACCCCTCCACTTT. It codes for CASSEETVGFLVEHNSPLHF.

The CDR3 loop is CAISDGGETQYF. The CDR3 DNA follows: TGTGCCATCAGTGATGGGGGGGAGACCCAGTACTTC. The V and J genes are TRBV10-3 and TRBJ2-5; the D gene is possibly TRBD2 (6 bases). The germline V gene encodes CDR1 ENHRY and CDR2 SYGVKD. The CDR3 runs 12 residues. The germline V and J ends were trimmed by 3 bases and 5 bases, with 7 bases remaining between them.

The chain combines TRBV6-6 with TRBJ2-1; 11 bases map to TRBD2. The V gene's germline CDR1 is MNHNY and CDR2 SVGAGI (reference sequence). The ends lost 6 bases at V and 6 bases at J; junction bases unmatched: 4. CDR3 length: 14 amino acids. CDR3 amino acids: CASRPGLAANEQFF. The DNA of the CDR3 is TGTGCCAGCAGGCCGGGACTAGCGGCCAATGAGCAGTTCTTC.

V is TRBV28 and J is TRBJ2-1, with D unclear. The CDR3 contains 12 residues. Germline lookup yields CDR1 MDHEN and CDR2 SYDVKM. The V and J ends lost 6 bases and 7 bases respectively, with 10 bases between them. The CDR3 bases are TGTGCCAGCAGGGAGCTAGGGAATGAGCAGTTCTTC. This translates into CASRELGNEQFF. Full variable domain (remainder filled in from reference TRBV28 and TRBJ2-1): DVKVTQSSRYLVKRTGEKVFLECVQDMDHENMFWYRQDPGLGLRLIYFSYDVKMKEKGDIPEGYSVSREKKERFSLILESASTNQTSMYLCASRELGNEQFFGPGTRLTVL.

This chain links TRBV15 with TRBJ1-2, with a tentative D call TRBD1 (6 bases). In germline, CDR1 is LNHNV, CDR2 YYDKDF (reference sequence). CDR3 size: 14 residues. The V end lost 3 bases, the J end lost 4 bases, and 12 bases lay between the germline ends. The CDR3 nucleotides are TGTGCCACCAGCAGGATACAGGGAGGCTATGGCTACACCTTC. Its translation is CATSRIQGGYGYTF.

The chain joins TRBV4-3 to TRBJ2-3; D tentatively reads TRBD1 or TRBD2 (5 bases each). V was shortened by 4 bases and J by 5 bases, with 19 bases between the two germline ends. Germline values: CDR1 LGHNA, CDR2 YSLEER. The CDR3 runs to 16 residues. The CDR3 reads CASSPRGEGPGDTQYF. The CDR3 DNA is TGCGCCAGCAGCCCACGAGGTGAGGGGCCGGGAGATACGCAGTATTTT.

This clone was counted between two and nine times. This chain connects TRBV7-9 to TRBJ2-7, with a weak D call TRBD2 (6 bases). Germline V gene data show CDR1 as SEHNR and CDR2 as FQNEAQ (reference sequence). The CDR3 is 14 amino acids. Trimming pared 10 bases from V and 5 bases from J, leaving 21 bases between. The CDR3 region is CATSQGTAWNEQYF. The CDR3 DNA reads TGTGCCACTTCCCAAGGGACTGCCTGGAACGAGCAGTACTTC.

This clone appeared a single time. This chain links TRBV15 with TRBJ1-4; possibly TRBD1 for D (5 bases). Germline values: CDR1 LNHNV, CDR2 YYDKDF (reference sequence). CDR3 length: 13 amino acids. With 4 bases removed from V and 6 bases from J, the gap between germline ends came to 9 bases. CDR3 DNA sequence: TGTGCCACCAGCACAGGGACCTATGAAAAACTGTTTTTT. This sequence encodes CATSTGTYEKLFF.

The rearrangement uses TRBV5-1 and TRBJ1-1, with D tentatively TRBD1 (5 bases). From germline, CDR1 is SGHRS and CDR2 YFSETQ. The V end was cut by 0 bases, the J end by 1 base, with 10 bases between. The CDR3 spans 15 residues. In DNA, the CDR3 is TGCGCCAGCAGCTTGGCGGGGGGGAAGAACACTGAAGCTTTCTTT. Its translation: CASSLAGGKNTEAFF.

The chain joins TRBV6-1 to TRBJ2-7; 7 positions match TRBD2. The CDR3 has 15 amino acids. After removal of 7 bases from V and 0 bases from J, the junction contained 9 bases not matched to a gene. CDR1 and CDR2 from the germline V gene are MNHNS and SASEGT. The CDR3 DNA is TGTGCCAGCATCGGAGGGAGGGGTCCCTCCTACGAGCAGTACTTC. This translates into CASIGGRGPSYEQYF.

V is TRBV5-1 and J is TRBJ1-1; possible D gene TRBD1, 6 bases. The CDR3 runs to 14 residues. V lost 7 bases to trimming and J lost 1 base, with 14 bases between them. In germline, CDR1 is SGHRS, CDR2 YFSETQ. The CDR3 sequence: CASGGGASNTEAFF. The CDR3 DNA sequence: TGCGCCAGCGGGGGGGGCGCCTCGAACACTGAAGCTTTCTTT.

This clone was seen only a few times. This chain links TRBV11-2 with TRBJ2-3; D is uncertain. The CDR3 is made up of 16 amino acids. Germline loops: CDR1 SGHAT, CDR2 FQNNGV. Trimming took off 0 bases at V and 2 bases at J, with 12 bases between the two ends. CDR3 coding DNA: TGTGCCAGCAGCTTAGATTTCACTATCGTCACAGATACGCAGTATTTT. This gives the protein CASSLDFTIVTDTQYF.

V usage is TRBV28 and J usage is TRBJ2-5; D remains unclear. The CDR3 has 13 residues. Trimming took off 3 bases at V and 5 bases at J, with 10 bases between the two ends. The V gene's germline CDR1 is MDHEN and CDR2 SYDVKM. CDR3 bases: TGTGCCAGCAGTTTTTGGGAAGAGGAGACCCAGTACTTC. This codes for CASSFWEEETQYF.

The chain employs TRBV6-4 and TRBJ2-1, with D unclear. Germline V gene data show CDR1 as MRHNA and CDR2 as SNTAGT. Trimming took 0 bases from V and 4 from J, leaving 4 bases between them. The CDR3 runs 13 residues. The CDR3 DNA sequence: TGTGCCAGCAGTGACTCGATTTACAATGAGCAGTTCTTC. Protein product: CASSDSIYNEQFF.

This clone was seen only a few times. The rearrangement joins TRBV11-2 to TRBJ2-7, with D possibly being TRBD2 (5 bases). V shed 5 bases and J shed 0 bases, with 14 bases lying between them. Germline V CDR1 and CDR2: SGHAT, FQNNGV. The CDR3 loop spans 15 amino acids. In DNA, the CDR3 is TGTGCCAGCAGCGTCGGACTGATTTCCTCCTACGAGCAGTACTTC. Its protein is CASSVGLISSYEQYF.

The CDR3 sequence: CASSFEEEPGETQYF. CDR3 nucleotides: TGTGCCAGCAGCTTTGAGGAGGAGCCGGGGGAGACCCAGTACTTC. V gene TRBV11-2 combines with J gene TRBJ2-5, with TRBD2 as a possible D gene (5 bases). The CDR3 covers 15 residues. Trimming removed 3 bases at V and 5 bases at J, with 16 bases between. Germline V lookup: CDR1 SGHAT, CDR2 FQNNGV.

This rearrangement joins TRBV19 to TRBJ2-3; unclear D gene. The V end was cut by 3 bases, the J end by 2 bases, with 12 bases between. Germline CDR1 reads LNHDA; CDR2 reads SQIVND (reference sequence). The CDR3 length is 15 residues. The CDR3 loop is CASSISANPTDTQYF. The CDR3 DNA sequence: TGTGCCAGTAGTATTTCAGCTAACCCCACAGATACGCAGTATTTT. Drawing the rest from reference TRBV19 and TRBJ2-3, the complete variable domain is DGGITQSPKYLFRKEGQNVTLSCEQNLNHDAMYWYRQDPGQGLRLIYYSQIVNDFQKGDIAEGYSVSREKKESFPLTVTSAQKNPTAFYLCASSISANPTDTQYFGPGTRLTVL.

CDR3 in DNA: TGTGCCAGCAGTGAGAGACTAGCGGGGGACTTCACAGATACGCAGTATTTT. Amino acids: CASSERLAGDFTDTQYF. The chain joins TRBV2 to TRBJ2-3; 12 nucleotides agree with TRBD2. Trimming removed 3 bases from V and 2 bases from J; junction bases left unmatched: 6. The CDR3 has 17 residues. Germline V gene data show CDR1 as SNHLY and CDR2 as FYNNEI.

This chain connects TRBV9 to TRBJ1-6; D gene unclear. Trimming took off 4 bases at V and 5 bases at J, with 16 bases between the two ends. This CDR3 contains 16 residues. The V gene's germline CDR1 is SGDLS and CDR2 YYNGEE. CDR3 residues: CASSTSGFTDNSPLHF. CDR3 in DNA: TGTGCCAGCAGCACCAGTGGGTTTACGGATAATTCACCCCTCCACTTT.

The chain carries TRBV2 and TRBJ1-6; D is uncertain. The CDR3 is 14 residues long. V dropped 1 base and J dropped 7 bases, with 8 bases sitting between them. CDR1 and CDR2 from the germline V gene are SNHLY and FYNNEI. The CDR3 sequence is CASSEVVGNSPLHF. Here the CDR3 DNA reads TGTGCCAGCAGTGAAGTAGTCGGGAATTCACCCCTCCACTTT.